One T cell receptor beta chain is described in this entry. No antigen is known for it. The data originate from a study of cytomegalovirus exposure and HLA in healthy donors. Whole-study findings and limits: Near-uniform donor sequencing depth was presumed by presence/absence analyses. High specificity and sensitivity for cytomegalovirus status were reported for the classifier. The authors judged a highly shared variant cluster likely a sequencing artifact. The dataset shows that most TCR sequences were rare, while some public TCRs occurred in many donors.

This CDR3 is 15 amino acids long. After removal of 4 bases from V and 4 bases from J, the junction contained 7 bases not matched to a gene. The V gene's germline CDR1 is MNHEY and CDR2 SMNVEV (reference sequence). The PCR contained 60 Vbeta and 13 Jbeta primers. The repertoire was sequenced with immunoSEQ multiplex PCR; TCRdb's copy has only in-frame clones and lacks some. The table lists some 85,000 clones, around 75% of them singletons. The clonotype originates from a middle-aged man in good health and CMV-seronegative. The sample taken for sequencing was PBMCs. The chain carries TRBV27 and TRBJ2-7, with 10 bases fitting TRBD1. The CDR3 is CASSYGGQGWYEQYF. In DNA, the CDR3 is TGTGCCAGCAGTTATGGGGGACAGGGGTGGTACGAGCAGTACTTC.